This T cell receptor (beta chain) was captured in a study of human T cells and chemical hapten exposure. Study background: Epicutaneous patch tests delivered 0.01% DPC to the upper back, with evaluation at 6 days.

TCRdb re-analysed the RACE reads in MiXCR, keeping a single row per CDR3 protein. In the table there are roughly 110,000 distinct CDR3 sequences, about 12% of which are singletons. The CDR3 covers 14 residues. With 5 bases removed from V and 7 bases from J, the gap between germline ends came to 17 bases. CDR1 is LNHDA and CDR2 is SQIVND in the germline V gene (reference sequence). As to time point: pre-sensitization, week 0. Treatment indicated: therapeutic diphenylcyclopropenone sensitization with weekly scalp DPC. People who gave samples had alopecia, were 18 to 70 years old, and were suitable for DPC.

This sequence joins TRBV19 and TRBJ1-1; no firm D call. The TCR originated in a woman between 50 and 59 years old with alopecia areata. Some clones in this sample may be carry-over from other donors' samples. The source was whole blood, collected in connection with sensitization to the hapten diphenylcyclopropenone (DPC). For the CDR3, the DNA is TGTGCCAGTAGTTCCTTTGACCCCCGAGGTGAAGCTTTCTTT. It yields the protein CASSSFDPRGEAFF.